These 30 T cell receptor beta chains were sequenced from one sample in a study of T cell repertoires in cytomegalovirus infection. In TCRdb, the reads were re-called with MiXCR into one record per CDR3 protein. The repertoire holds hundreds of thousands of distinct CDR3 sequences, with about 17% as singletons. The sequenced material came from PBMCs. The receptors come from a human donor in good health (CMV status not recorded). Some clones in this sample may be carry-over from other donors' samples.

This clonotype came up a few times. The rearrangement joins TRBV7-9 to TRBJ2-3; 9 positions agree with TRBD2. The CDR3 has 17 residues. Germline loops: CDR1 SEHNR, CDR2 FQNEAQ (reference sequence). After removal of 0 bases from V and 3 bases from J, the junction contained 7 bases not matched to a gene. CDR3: CASSLAFSRGGTDTQYF. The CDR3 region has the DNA TGTGCCAGCAGCTTAGCGTTTTCGCGGGGGGGTACAGATACGCAGTATTTT.

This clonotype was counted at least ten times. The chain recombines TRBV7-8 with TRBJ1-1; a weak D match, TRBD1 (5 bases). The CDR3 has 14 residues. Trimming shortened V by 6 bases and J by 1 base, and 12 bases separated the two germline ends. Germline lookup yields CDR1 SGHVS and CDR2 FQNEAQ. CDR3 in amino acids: CASRAGLANTEAFF. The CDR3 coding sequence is TGTGCCAGCAGGGCAGGGTTGGCGAACACTGAAGCTTTCTTT.

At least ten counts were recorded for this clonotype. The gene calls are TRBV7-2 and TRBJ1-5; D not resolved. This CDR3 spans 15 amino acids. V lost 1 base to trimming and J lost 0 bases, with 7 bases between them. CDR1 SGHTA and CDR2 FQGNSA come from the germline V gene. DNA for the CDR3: TGTGCCAGCAGCTTAGACCTCACTAGCAATCAGCCCCAGCATTTT. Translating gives CASSLDLTSNQPQHF.

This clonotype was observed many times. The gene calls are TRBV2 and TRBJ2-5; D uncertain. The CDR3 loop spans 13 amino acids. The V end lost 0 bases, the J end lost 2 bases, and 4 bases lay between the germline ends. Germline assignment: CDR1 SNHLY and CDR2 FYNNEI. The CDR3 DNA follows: TGTGCCAGCAGTGAAGCGGGGCAAGAGACCCAGTACTTC. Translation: CASSEAGQETQYF.

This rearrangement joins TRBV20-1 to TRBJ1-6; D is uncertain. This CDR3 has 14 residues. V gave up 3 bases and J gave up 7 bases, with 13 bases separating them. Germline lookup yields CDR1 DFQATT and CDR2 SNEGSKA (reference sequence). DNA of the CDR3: TGCAGTGCTAGCGAACGGGGTGGGAATTCACCCCTCCACTTT. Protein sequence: CSASERGGNSPLHF.

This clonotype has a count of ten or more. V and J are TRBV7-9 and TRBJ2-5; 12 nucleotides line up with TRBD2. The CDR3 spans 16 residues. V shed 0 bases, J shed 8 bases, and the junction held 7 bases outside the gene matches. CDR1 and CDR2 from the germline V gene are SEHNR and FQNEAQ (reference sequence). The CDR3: CASSLAPTSGGLTQYF. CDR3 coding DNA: TGTGCCAGCAGCTTAGCCCCCACTAGCGGGGGGTTAACCCAGTACTTC.

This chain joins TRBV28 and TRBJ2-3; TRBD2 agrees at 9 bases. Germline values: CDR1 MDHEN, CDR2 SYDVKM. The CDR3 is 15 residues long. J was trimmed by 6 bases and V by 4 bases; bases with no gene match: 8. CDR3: CASSSSSGAPDTQYF. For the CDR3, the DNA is TGTGCCAGCAGTTCCTCTAGCGGGGCCCCCGATACGCAGTATTTT.

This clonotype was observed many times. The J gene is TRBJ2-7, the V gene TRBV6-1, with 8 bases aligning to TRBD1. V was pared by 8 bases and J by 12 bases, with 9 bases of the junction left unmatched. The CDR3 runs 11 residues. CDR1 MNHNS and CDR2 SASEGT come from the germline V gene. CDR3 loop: CASYGQGRRYF. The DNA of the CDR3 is TGTGCCAGCTACGGACAGGGAAGGCGGTACTTC.

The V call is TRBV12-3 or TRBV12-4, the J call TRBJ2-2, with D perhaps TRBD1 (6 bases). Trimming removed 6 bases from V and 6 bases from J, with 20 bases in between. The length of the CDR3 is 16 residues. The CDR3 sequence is CASSSQGVHGPGELFF. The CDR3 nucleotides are TGTGCCAGCAGCTCACAGGGTGTCCATGGTCCCGGGGAGCTGTTTTTT.

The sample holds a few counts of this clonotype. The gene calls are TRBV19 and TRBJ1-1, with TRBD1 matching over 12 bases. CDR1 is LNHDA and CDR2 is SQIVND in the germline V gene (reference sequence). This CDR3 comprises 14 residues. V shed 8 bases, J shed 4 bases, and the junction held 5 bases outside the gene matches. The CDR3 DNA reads TGTGCCAGTCGACCGGGACAGGGGGCCACTGAAGCTTTCTTT. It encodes CASRPGQGATEAFF.

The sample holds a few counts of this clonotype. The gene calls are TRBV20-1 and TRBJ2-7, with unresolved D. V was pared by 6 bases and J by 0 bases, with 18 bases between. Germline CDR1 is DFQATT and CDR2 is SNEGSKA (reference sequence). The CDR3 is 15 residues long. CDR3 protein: CSAEPVVRSSYEQYF. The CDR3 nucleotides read TGCAGTGCCGAGCCGGTGGTGAGGAGCTCCTACGAGCAGTACTTC.

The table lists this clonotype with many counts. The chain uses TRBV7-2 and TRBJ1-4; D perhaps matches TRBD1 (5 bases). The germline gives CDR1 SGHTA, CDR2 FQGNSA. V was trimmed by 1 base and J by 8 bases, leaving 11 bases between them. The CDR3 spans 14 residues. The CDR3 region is CASSLGGDMEKLFF. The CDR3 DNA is TGTGCCAGCAGCTTAGGAGGGGATATGGAAAAACTGTTTTTT.

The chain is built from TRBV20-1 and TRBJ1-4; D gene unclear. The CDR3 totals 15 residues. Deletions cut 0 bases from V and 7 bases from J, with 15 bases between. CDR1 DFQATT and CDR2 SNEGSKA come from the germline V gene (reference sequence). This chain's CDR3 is CSARDLEPDPEKLFF. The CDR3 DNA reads TGCAGTGCTAGAGATTTGGAACCCGATCCTGAAAAACTGTTTTTT.

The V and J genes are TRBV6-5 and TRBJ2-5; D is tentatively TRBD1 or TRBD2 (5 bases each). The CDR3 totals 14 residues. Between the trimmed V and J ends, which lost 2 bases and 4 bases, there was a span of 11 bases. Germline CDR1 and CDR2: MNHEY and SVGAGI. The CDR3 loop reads CASSYVKGTETQYF. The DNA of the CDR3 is TGTGCCAGCAGTTACGTGAAGGGGACAGAGACCCAGTACTTC.

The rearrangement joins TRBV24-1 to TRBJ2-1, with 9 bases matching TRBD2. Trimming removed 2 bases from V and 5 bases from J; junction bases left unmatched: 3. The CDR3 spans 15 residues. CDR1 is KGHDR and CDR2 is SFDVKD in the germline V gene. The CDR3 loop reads CATSDWAGGNNEQFF. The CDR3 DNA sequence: TGTGCCACCAGTGATTGGGCGGGGGGGAACAATGAGCAGTTCTTC.

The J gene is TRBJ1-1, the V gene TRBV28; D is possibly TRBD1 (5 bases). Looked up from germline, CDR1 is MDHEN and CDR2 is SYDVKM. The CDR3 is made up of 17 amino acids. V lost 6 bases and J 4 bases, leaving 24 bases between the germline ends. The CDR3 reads CASRWTPGGRGSTEAFF. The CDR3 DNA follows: TGTGCCAGCAGGTGGACCCCCGGCGGTAGGGGCAGCACTGAAGCTTTCTTT.

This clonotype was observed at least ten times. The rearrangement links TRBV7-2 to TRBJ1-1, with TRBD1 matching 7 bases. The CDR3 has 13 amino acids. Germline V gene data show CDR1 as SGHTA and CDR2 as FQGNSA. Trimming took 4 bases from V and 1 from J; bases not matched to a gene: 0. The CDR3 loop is CASSWDRNTEAFF. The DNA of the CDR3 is TGTGCCAGCAGCTGGGACAGGAACACTGAAGCTTTCTTT.

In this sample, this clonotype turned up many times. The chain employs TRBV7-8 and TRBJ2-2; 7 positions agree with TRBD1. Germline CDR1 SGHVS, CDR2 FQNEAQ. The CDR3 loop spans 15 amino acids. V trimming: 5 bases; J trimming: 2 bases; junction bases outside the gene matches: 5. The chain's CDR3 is CASSRQGANTGELFF. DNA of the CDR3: TGTGCCAGCAGCAGACAGGGAGCAAACACCGGGGAGCTGTTTTTT.

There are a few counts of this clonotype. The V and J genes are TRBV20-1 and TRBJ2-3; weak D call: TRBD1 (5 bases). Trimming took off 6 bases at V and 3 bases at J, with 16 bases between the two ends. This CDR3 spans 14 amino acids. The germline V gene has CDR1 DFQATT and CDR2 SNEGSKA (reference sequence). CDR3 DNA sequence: TGCAGTGCCCTATGGGGCCTAGGGACAGATACGCAGTATTTT. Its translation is CSALWGLGTDTQYF.

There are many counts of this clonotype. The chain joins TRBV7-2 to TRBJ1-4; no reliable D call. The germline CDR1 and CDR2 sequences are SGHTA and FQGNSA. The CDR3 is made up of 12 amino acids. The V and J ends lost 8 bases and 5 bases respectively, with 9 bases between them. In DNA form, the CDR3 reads TGTGCCAGCGGTGGCGGAAATGAAAAACTGTTTTTT. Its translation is CASGGGNEKLFF.

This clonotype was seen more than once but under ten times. CDR3 sequence (DNA): TGTGCCAGCAGTCTCGGGACGGAGAGCTATGGCTACACCTTC. Translating gives CASSLGTESYGYTF. The chain is built from TRBV12-3 or TRBV12-4 and TRBJ1-2, with D perhaps matching TRBD1 (5 bases). The CDR3 sequence is 14 residues long. V shed 5 bases and J shed 4 bases, with 14 bases lying between them.

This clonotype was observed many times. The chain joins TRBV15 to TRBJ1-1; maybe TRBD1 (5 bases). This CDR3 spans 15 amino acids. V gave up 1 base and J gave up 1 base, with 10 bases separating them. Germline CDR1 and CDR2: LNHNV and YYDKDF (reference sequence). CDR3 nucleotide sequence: TGTGCCACCAGCAGAGCACCCGACAGGAACACTGAAGCTTTCTTT. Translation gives CATSRAPDRNTEAFF.

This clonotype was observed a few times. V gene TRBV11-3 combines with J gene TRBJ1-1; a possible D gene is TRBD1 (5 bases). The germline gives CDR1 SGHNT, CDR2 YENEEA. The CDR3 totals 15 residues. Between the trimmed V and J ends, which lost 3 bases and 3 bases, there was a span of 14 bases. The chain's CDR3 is CASSLDGGVDTEAFF. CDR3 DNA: TGTGCCAGCAGCTTGGACGGGGGGGTGGACACTGAAGCTTTCTTT.

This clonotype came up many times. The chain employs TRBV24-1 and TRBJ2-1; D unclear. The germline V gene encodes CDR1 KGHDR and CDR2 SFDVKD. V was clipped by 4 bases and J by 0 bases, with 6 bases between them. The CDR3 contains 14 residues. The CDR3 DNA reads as TGTGCCACCAGTGAGGGCAGCTCCTACAATGAGCAGTTCTTC. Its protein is CATSEGSSYNEQFF.

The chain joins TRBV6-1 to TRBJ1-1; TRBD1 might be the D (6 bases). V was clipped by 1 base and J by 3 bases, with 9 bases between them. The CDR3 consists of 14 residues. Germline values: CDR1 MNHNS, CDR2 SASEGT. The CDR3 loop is CASSEGDKDTEAFF. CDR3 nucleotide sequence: TGTGCCAGCAGTGAAGGGGACAAAGACACTGAAGCTTTCTTT.

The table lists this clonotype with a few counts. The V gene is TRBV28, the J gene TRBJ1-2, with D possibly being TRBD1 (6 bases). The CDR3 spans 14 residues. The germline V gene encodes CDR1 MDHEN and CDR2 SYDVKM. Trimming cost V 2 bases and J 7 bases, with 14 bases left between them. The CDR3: CASSLAGGPGGYTF. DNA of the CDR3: TGTGCCAGCAGTTTAGCTGGGGGGCCGGGTGGCTACACCTTC.

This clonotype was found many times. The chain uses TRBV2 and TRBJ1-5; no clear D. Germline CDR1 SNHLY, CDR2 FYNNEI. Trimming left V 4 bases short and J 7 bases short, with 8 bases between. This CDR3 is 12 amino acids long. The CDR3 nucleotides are TGTGCCAGCAGTGTTCCCCGGCAGCCCCAGCATTTT. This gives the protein CASSVPRQPQHF.

DNA of the CDR3: TGTGCCAGCAGCTTCTCCCGGCAGGGTGAGACCCAGTACTTC. Protein product: CASSFSRQGETQYF. The chain links TRBV7-9 to TRBJ2-5; tentatively, D is TRBD1 (5 bases). The germline V and J ends were trimmed by 3 bases and 5 bases, with 13 bases remaining between them. Germline CDR1 is SEHNR and CDR2 is FQNEAQ (reference sequence). This CDR3 spans 14 amino acids.

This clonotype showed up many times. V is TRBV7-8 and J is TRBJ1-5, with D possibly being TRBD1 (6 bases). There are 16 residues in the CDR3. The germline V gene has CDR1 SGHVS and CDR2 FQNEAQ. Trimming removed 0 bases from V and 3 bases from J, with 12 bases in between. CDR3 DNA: TGTGCCAGCAGCTTAGCGACACGGGGGGCCAATCAGCCCCAGCATTTT. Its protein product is CASSLATRGANQPQHF.

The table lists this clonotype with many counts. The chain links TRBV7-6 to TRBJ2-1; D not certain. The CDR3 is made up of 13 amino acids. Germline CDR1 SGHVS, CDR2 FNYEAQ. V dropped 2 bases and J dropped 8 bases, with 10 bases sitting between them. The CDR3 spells CASSLTRLDEQFF. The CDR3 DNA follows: TGTGCCAGCAGCTTAACCCGTCTAGATGAGCAGTTCTTC.